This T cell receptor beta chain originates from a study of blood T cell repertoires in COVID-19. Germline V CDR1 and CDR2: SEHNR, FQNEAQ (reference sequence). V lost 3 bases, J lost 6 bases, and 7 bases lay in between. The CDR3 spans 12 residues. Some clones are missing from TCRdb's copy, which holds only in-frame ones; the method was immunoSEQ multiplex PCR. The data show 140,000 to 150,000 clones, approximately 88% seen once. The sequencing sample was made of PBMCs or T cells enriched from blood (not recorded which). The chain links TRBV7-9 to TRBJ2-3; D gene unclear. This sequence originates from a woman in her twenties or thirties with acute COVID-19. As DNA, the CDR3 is TGTGCCAGCAGCTTTACGCGCGATACGCAGTATTTT. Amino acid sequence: CASSFTRDTQYF.